This is a list of T cell receptor beta chains from one sample in a study of blood T cell repertoires in COVID-19. Only in-frame clones appear in the TCRdb table, and some are missing; sequencing was by immunoSEQ multiplex PCR. The sample holds around 300,000 clones, around nine tenths seen once. Sequencing input: PBMCs or T cells enriched from blood (not recorded which). These receptors were obtained from a man aged 25 to 45 who had recovered from COVID-19. Both conserved end residues are part of each CDR3. D genes are given only for firm matches. Part of the rows lack a size; the others show once, few, many or a class for expanded clones.

J,V,D,size,DNA,CDR3
TRBJ1-1,TRBV19,NA,NA,TGTGCCAGTAGTATTGGGGCCACTGAAGCTTTCTTT,CASSIGATEAFF
TRBJ1-5,TRBV6-5,NA,NA,TGTGCCAGCTTGGAGATGGTCAGGGGCCATCAGCCCCAGCATTTT,CASLEMVRGHQPQHF
TRBJ2-7,TRBV5-1,TRBD1,NA,TGCGCCAGCAGCCAATGGACAGGGACTGGGCACGAGCAGTACTTC,CASSQWTGTGHEQYF
TRBJ2-7,TRBV2,TRBD2,NA,TGTGCCAGCAGTGAAAGACTAGCGGGAAGACCCTACGAGCAGTACTTC,CASSERLAGRPYEQYF
TRBJ2-2,TRBV5-4,NA,NA,TGTGCCAGCAGCTTGTTGCGGGGTAACGGGGAGCTGTTTTTT,CASSLLRGNGELFF
TRBJ1-1,TRBV18,NA,NA,TGTGCCAGCTCACAGGACACGAACACTGAAGCTTTCTTT,CASSQDTNTEAFF
TRBJ1-5,TRBV2,TRBD1,few,TGTGCCAGCAGCACCGACAGGGGCCAGCCCCAGCATTTT,CASSTDRGQPQHF
TRBJ1-5,TRBV6-5,TRBD1,NA,TGTGCCAGCAGTCGGACAGGGTTCCAGCCCCAGCATTTT,CASSRTGFQPQHF
TRBJ2-7,TRBV9,NA,NA,TGTGCCAGCAGCCACGTAGAGGGTTTGTGTGAGCAGTACTTC,CASSHVEGLCEQYF
TRBJ2-2,TRBV2,NA,once,TGTGCCAGCAGTGTGGTCAGGGCGGCGAACGGGGAGCTGTTTTTT,CASSVVRAANGELFF
TRBJ1-5,TRBV30,TRBD1,NA,TGTGCCTGGAAGGCAGACAAGGGGGCAGGGTGGGATCAGCCCCAGCATTTT,CAWKADKGAGWDQPQHF
TRBJ1-2,TRBV6-6,NA,NA,TGTGCCAGCTCCGAGATTGGAGGCGGCTACACCTTC,CASSEIGGGYTF
TRBJ1-2,TRBV7-2,TRBD1,NA,TGTGCCAGCAGCTTAGCTGGGACAGGGGGGGGATACTATGGCTACACCTTC,CASSLAGTGGGYYGYTF
TRBJ2-7,TRBV10-1,TRBD1,few,TGCGCCAGGGGACAGGAGAGCTCCTACGAGCAGTACTTC,CARGQESSYEQYF
TRBJ2-7,TRBV3-1/TRBV3-2,TRBD1,NA,TGTGCCAGCAGCCGGCCCGGGACAGGGTTCTACGAGCAGTACTTC,CASSRPGTGFYEQYF
TRBJ1-4,TRBV7-2,NA,NA,TGTGCCAGCAGGGCGGGACCTAATGAAAAACTGTTTTTT,CASRAGPNEKLFF
TRBJ1-5,TRBV4-1,NA,NA,TGCGCCAGCAGCCAGGTTCTCGAGGGTATTAATCAGCCCCAGCATTTT,CASSQVLEGINQPQHF
TRBJ1-1,TRBV2,NA,NA,TGTGCCAGCACCCCTATAGGGAGGAGCACTGAAGCTTTCTTT,CASTPIGRSTEAFF
TRBJ2-7,TRBV7-9,TRBD2,NA,TGTGCCAGCACCTCGGGAGGGGTCCTTTACTTC,CASTSGGVLYF
TRBJ1-5,TRBV4-1,NA,NA,TGCGCCAGCAGCCAAAACCTGGGGACTACTAATCAGCCCCAGCATTTT,CASSQNLGTTNQPQHF
TRBJ2-2,TRBV11-2,TRBD2,NA,TGTGCCAGCACCGGGGGGGTGAACACCGGGGAGCTGTTTTTT,CASTGGVNTGELFF
TRBJ1-2,TRBV3-1/TRBV3-2,NA,NA,TGTGCCAGCAGAACAGATGACTATGGCTACACCTTC,CASRTDDYGYTF
TRBJ2-7,TRBV4-1,TRBD2,NA,TGCGCCAGCAGCCAAGTTCCTAGCGGGGGGGGACGCTCCTACGAGCAGTACTTC,CASSQVPSGGGRSYEQYF
TRBJ2-7,TRBV18,TRBD1,NA,TGTGCCAGCTCACCATACAGGGGGCGGGGATCCTACGAGCAGTACTTC,CASSPYRGRGSYEQYF